The T cell receptor beta chain under discussion was sequenced for a study of OX40 agonist ivuxolimab in advanced cancers. Study conclusions and caveats: At doses 0.1 to 3.0 mg/kg, CD4+ and CD8+ clones expanded. Certain nonresponders likewise exhibited a low normalized T-cell clonal expansion. CD8+ T cells showed, on average, more clonal expansion than CD4+ cells.

TCRdb's table, derived via immunoSEQ multiplex PCR, lists solely in-frame clones and lacks some. This sample carries more than 25,000 clones, 65% to 90% of them seen once, and the ten largest clones take around 30%. This clone was counted a few times. Its antigen is currently unknown. V lost 8 bases to trimming and J lost 2 bases, with 10 bases between them. Per the germline V gene, CDR1 is SGHVS and CDR2 is FQNEAQ. The length of the CDR3 is 12 residues. The sequencing used CD4+ or CD8+ T cells sorted from blood, collected in a trial of the OX40 agonist ivuxolimab. The chain joins TRBV7-8 to TRBJ2-7, with D hard to call. The receptor was isolated from an adult with an advanced solid tumor such as melanoma, head and neck, liver or kidney cancer. CDR3: CASSPGTYEQYF. The CDR3 DNA is TGTGCCAGCTCCCCGGGTACCTACGAGCAGTACTTC.